These T cell receptor beta chains were read from a single sample in a study of cytomegalovirus exposure and HLA in healthy donors. The protocol was immunoSEQ multiplex PCR, while the TCRdb copy is restricted to in-frame clones and leaves out a portion. The table includes some 120,000 clones, under 90% detected once. The sample consisted of PBMCs. All receptors derive from a woman aged 18-29 years in good health and CMV-seronegative. Both conserved end residues are part of each CDR3. Each record gives: V gene, CDR3 length, J gene, CDR3 protein.

TRBV15,14,TRBJ2-5,CATSRDRGQETQYF
TRBV20-1,11,TRBJ2-3,CSASRGDTQYF
TRBV7-9,15,TRBJ2-7,CASSLLPGISYEQYF
TRBV7-9,19,TRBJ2-6,CASSSSRVAGGSGANVLTF
TRBV7-8,15,TRBJ2-3,CASSSTGLDTDTQYF
TRBV7-3,15,TRBJ1-2,CASSPSPPGPYGYTF
TRBV6-1,16,TRBJ2-3,CASSGAGQGGADTQYF
TRBV19,14,TRBJ2-7,CASSTQQGSHEQYF
TRBV12-1,19,TRBJ1-1,CASSLTTGGELRVNTEAFF
TRBV11-2,14,TRBJ2-7,CASSLGGTAYEQYF
TRBV28,15,TRBJ2-1,CASRISRSSYNEQFF
TRBV7-6,14,TRBJ2-7,CASSWGDGPYEQYF
TRBV28,16,TRBJ2-3,CASSLPAGGRRDTQYF
TRBV5-1,19,TRBJ2-6,CASSLLPLTGNSGANVLTF
TRBV20-1,11,TRBJ2-7,CSARSLDEQYF
TRBV18,15,TRBJ1-1,CASSPTPSGNTEAFF
TRBV7-2,16,TRBJ2-1,CASSPTRESSYNEQFF
TRBV19,12,TRBJ2-7,CARTTGSYEQYF
TRBV4-1,15,TRBJ2-5,CASSWASGRQETQYF
TRBV5-8,17,TRBJ2-3,CASSLGGSGASTDTQYF
TRBV4-1,17,TRBJ2-5,CASSPRGAGAGQETQYF
TRBV7-9,14,TRBJ2-7,CASSSTQATYEQYF
TRBV7-9,15,TRBJ2-1,CASSLVGGINNEQFF